The 6 T cell receptor beta chains given below trace back to one sample, sequenced in a study of blood T cell repertoires in COVID-19. Sequencing used immunoSEQ multiplex PCR; TCRdb keeps in-frame clones, though not all of them. Of around 70,000 clones listed, 80% are singletons. Specimen: peripheral blood. Receptor source: a man in his sixties or seventies who had recovered from COVID-19.

CDR3 loop: CASSQVIAGDTDTQYF. DNA for the CDR3: TGTGCCAGCAGCCAAGTAATAGCGGGGGACACAGATACGCAGTATTTT. This chain links TRBV3-1 (or the pseudogene TRBV3-2) with TRBJ2-3; TRBD2 aligns across 9 bases. The V gene end was trimmed by 1 base and the J gene end by 2 bases; junction bases not matched to a gene: 4. Germline loops: CDR1 LGHDT, CDR2 YNNKEL (reference sequence). This CDR3 comprises 16 residues.

This clone was counted a single time. This chain joins TRBV3-1 (or the pseudogene TRBV3-2) and TRBJ1-4; 7 bases map to TRBD1. The length of the CDR3 is 15 residues. Germline CDR1 LGHDT, CDR2 YNNKEL (reference sequence). The junction had 6 bases not matched to a gene; V was cut back by 3 bases and J by 5 bases. The CDR3 protein is CASSQSHRGNEKLFF. In DNA form, the CDR3 reads TGTGCCAGCAGCCAGTCGCACAGGGGAAATGAAAAACTGTTTTTT.

J is TRBJ2-5 and V is TRBV10-2, with 10 bases fitting TRBD1. J lost 4 bases, V lost 10 bases, and 12 bases had no gene match. Germline CDR1 WSHSY, CDR2 SAAADI. The CDR3 consists of 15 residues. The CDR3 loop reads CATLDRGVFRETQYF. The CDR3 DNA is TGCGCCACCTTGGACAGGGGGGTCTTCCGAGAGACCCAGTACTTC.

J is TRBJ1-3 and V is TRBV18, with D unclear. Trimming shortened V by 2 bases and J by 1 base, and 12 bases separated the two germline ends. Germline assignment: CDR1 KGHSH and CDR2 LQKENI. The CDR3 sequence is 16 residues long. CDR3 nucleotides: TGTGCCAGCTCACCATCGATGGACTTTTCTGGAAACACCATATATTTT. Encoded protein: CASSPSMDFSGNTIYF.

V gene TRBV10-3 combines with J gene TRBJ2-3; 7 nucleotides match TRBD2. Germline V CDR1 and CDR2: ENHRY, SYGVKD. This CDR3 contains 15 residues. V shed 1 base and J 1 base; nucleotides not matched to a gene: 2. The chain's CDR3 is CAISEWTRGTDTQYF. CDR3 bases: TGTGCCATCAGTGAGTGGACTAGAGGCACAGATACGCAGTATTTT.

V usage is TRBV7-8 and J usage is TRBJ2-1, with 9 bases identical to TRBD2. Trimming at V came to 1 base and at J to 9 bases, leaving 16 bases not matched to a gene. The CDR3 sequence is 18 residues long. Germline lookup yields CDR1 SGHVS and CDR2 FQNEAQ. CDR3 in amino acids: CASSLGSGSGGGVPEQFF. The CDR3 DNA reads TGTGCCAGCAGCTTAGGTTCTGGTTCTGGCGGGGGGGTACCTGAGCAGTTCTTC.